This is a list of T cell receptor beta chains from one sample in a study of blood T cell repertoires in COVID-19. This table comes from immunoSEQ multiplex PCR, and its TCRdb copy is limited to in-frame clones, with some not included. The sample has 90,000 or so clones, roughly 87% seen once. Sequencing was done on a sample of peripheral blood. These receptors all come from a man in his 60s with acute or convalescent COVID-19. The CDR3 runs from the conserved cysteine through the conserved F or W. D genes are given only for firm matches. Clone size is shown for a subset of rows, as once, few, many or a class of expanded clone.

D	V	J	size	CDR3	DNA
TRBD2	TRBV19	TRBJ2-3	NA	CASGGGGAFTQYF	TGTGCAAGTGGAGGCGGGGGGGCCTTTACGCAGTATTTT
TRBD1	TRBV30	TRBJ2-4	once	CAWSQEGQGGYIQYF	TGTGCCTGGAGTCAAGAGGGACAGGGGGGGTACATTCAGTACTTC
NA	TRBV7-2	TRBJ2-1	once	CASSLGWGGNNEQFF	TGTGCCAGCAGCTTAGGGTGGGGCGGAAACAATGAGCAGTTCTTC
NA	TRBV23-1	TRBJ1-2	NA	CASSHPGGANYGYTF	TGCGCCAGCAGTCACCCAGGAGGGGCTAACTATGGCTACACCTTC
TRBD2	TRBV6-6	TRBJ2-1	NA	CASSPLGLAGGPGNNEQFF	TGTGCCAGCAGTCCCCTGGGACTAGCGGGAGGGCCCGGTAACAATGAGCAGTTCTTC
TRBD1	TRBV25-1	TRBJ2-7	NA	CASSETGAPGSYEQYF	TGTGCCAGCAGTGAAACAGGGGCCCCTGGGTCCTACGAGCAGTACTTC
NA	TRBV19	TRBJ2-2	NA	CASFGDFTGELFF	TGTGCCAGCTTCGGGGATTTCACCGGGGAGCTGTTTTTT
TRBD2	TRBV6-2/TRBV6-3	TRBJ2-1	NA	CASSPTSGGALANEQFF	TGTGCCAGCAGTCCAACTAGCGGGGGGGCCCTAGCCAATGAGCAGTTCTTC
TRBD2	TRBV5-1	TRBJ2-1	NA	CASSLVGSGSLNEQFF	TGCGCCAGCAGCTTGGTGGGCAGCGGGAGTCTCAATGAGCAGTTCTTC
TRBD2	TRBV15	TRBJ2-3	NA	CATSRFSGGSTDTQYF	TGTGCCACCAGCAGATTTAGCGGGGGCAGCACAGATACGCAGTATTTT
TRBD2	TRBV11-2	TRBJ2-1	NA	CASSPLAGNYNEQFF	TGTGCCAGCAGCCCGTTAGCGGGAAACTACAATGAGCAGTTCTTC
TRBD1	TRBV5-1	TRBJ1-1	NA	CASSLVPGGGRTEAFF	TGCGCCAGCAGCTTGGTCCCAGGGGGCGGTCGTACTGAAGCTTTCTTT
NA	TRBV2	TRBJ2-7	once	CASSLTTNPREYF	TGTGCCAGCAGTTTAACGACTAACCCTCGAGAGTACTTC
TRBD1	TRBV11-2	TRBJ1-2	NA	CASSPDRGRLYGYTF	TGTGCCAGCAGTCCGGACAGGGGGCGACTCTATGGCTACACCTTC
NA	TRBV3-1/TRBV3-2	TRBJ2-3	NA	CASSQEGTHGTDTQYF	TGTGCCAGCAGCCAAGAGGGGACACACGGCACAGATACGCAGTATTTT
TRBD1	TRBV6-1	TRBJ2-2	NA	CASSEAGWTGDTGELFF	TGTGCCAGCAGTGAAGCGGGCTGGACAGGGGACACCGGGGAGCTGTTTTTT
NA	TRBV2	TRBJ1-1	NA	CASRPGLEGTEAFF	TGTGCCAGCAGACCCGGTTTGGAGGGCACTGAAGCTTTCTTT
TRBD2	TRBV5-4	TRBJ2-7	NA	CASSSGLAGGNYEQYF	TGTGCCAGCAGCAGCGGACTAGCGGGGGGCAATTACGAGCAGTACTTC
NA	TRBV30	TRBJ1-2	NA	CAWSVGGSNYGYTF	TGTGCCTGGAGTGTCGGAGGGTCTAACTATGGCTACACCTTC
NA	TRBV29-1	TRBJ2-3	NA	CSASARGDTQYF	TGCAGCGCCTCGGCTCGGGGAGATACGCAGTATTTT
TRBD2	TRBV24-1	TRBJ2-1	NA	CATSSTGASGNNEQFF	TGTGCCACCAGTTCCACAGGAGCTAGCGGGAACAATGAGCAGTTCTTC
TRBD2	TRBV6-2/TRBV6-3	TRBJ2-5	NA	CASSYSSTLAGGLQGETQYF	TGTGCCAGCAGTTACTCCTCTACTCTAGCGGGGGGGCTTCAAGGGGAGACCCAGTACTTC
TRBD1	TRBV6-5	TRBJ1-1	NA	CASSRDRDSEAFF	TGTGCCAGCAGCAGGGACAGGGACTCTGAAGCTTTCTTT
NA	TRBV7-9	TRBJ1-2	NA	CASSRDLLKGYTF	TGTGCCAGCAGTAGGGACTTACTGAAAGGCTACACCTTC
NA	TRBV19	TRBJ1-5	NA	CASSIGAWESSNQPQHF	TGTGCCAGTAGTATAGGGGCGTGGGAGTCTAGCAATCAGCCCCAGCATTTT
TRBD1	TRBV5-4	TRBJ2-2	NA	CASSLPGQGNTGELFF	TGTGCCAGCAGCTTACCGGGACAGGGGAACACCGGGGAGCTGTTTTTT
TRBD1	TRBV5-4	TRBJ1-3	few	CASSAGQGFSGNTIYF	TGTGCCAGCAGCGCCGGACAGGGGTTTTCTGGAAACACCATATATTTT
TRBD1	TRBV12-3/TRBV12-4	TRBJ2-5	few	CATSGQSQETQYF	TGTGCCACCTCGGGACAGTCCCAAGAGACCCAGTACTTC
NA	TRBV5-5	TRBJ2-3	NA	CASSYQSGISTDTQYF	TGTGCCAGCAGCTACCAATCGGGAATAAGCACAGATACGCAGTATTTT
TRBD1	TRBV19	TRBJ1-1	NA	CASSTYRGMNTEAFF	TGTGCCAGTAGTACCTACAGGGGAATGAACACTGAAGCTTTCTTT
TRBD2	TRBV2	TRBJ2-1	NA	CASSVGLAGPNEQFF	TGTGCCAGCAGTGTAGGACTAGCGGGCCCCAATGAGCAGTTCTTC
TRBD2	TRBV4-1	TRBJ2-2	NA	CASSLRGSGSDTGELFF	TGCGCCAGCAGCCTCCGCGGAAGCGGGAGTGACACCGGGGAGCTGTTTTTT
NA	TRBV5-1	TRBJ1-2	once	CASSLDVYGGGYTF	TGCGCCAGCAGCTTGGACGTGTACGGGGGTGGCTACACCTTC
NA	TRBV20-1	TRBJ1-2	few	CSAGGSYGYTF	TGCAGTGCTGGGGGGAGCTATGGCTACACCTTC
TRBD1	TRBV5-6	TRBJ2-7	NA	CASSLAVGTGQYF	TGTGCCAGCAGCTTGGCCGTGGGGACAGGGCAGTACTTC
NA	TRBV7-9	TRBJ2-2	few	CASRVTDWINTGELFF	TGTGCCAGCAGGGTGACGGACTGGATAAACACCGGGGAGCTGTTTTTT
NA	TRBV19	TRBJ1-6	NA	CASGLGINSPLHF	TGTGCCAGCGGTTTGGGCATTAATTCACCCCTCCACTTT
NA	TRBV5-4	TRBJ1-2	once	CASSPAGFYGYTF	TGTGCCAGCAGCCCGGCAGGGTTCTATGGCTACACCTTC
NA	TRBV6-5	TRBJ1-1	NA	CASSSAAEAFF	TGTGCCAGCAGTTCGGCGGCTGAAGCTTTCTTT
TRBD1	TRBV30	TRBJ1-4	NA	CAYQGQINEKLFF	TGTGCCTACCAGGGACAGATTAATGAAAAACTGTTTTTT
TRBD2	TRBV4-2	TRBJ2-2	medium-sized	CASSQVGLAGGPYTGELFF	TGTGCCAGCAGCCAAGTAGGGCTAGCGGGAGGGCCCTACACCGGGGAGCTGTTTTTT
NA	TRBV7-2	TRBJ2-1	NA	CASSSRRDNEQFF	TGTGCCAGCAGCTCTCGACGGGACAATGAGCAGTTCTTC
TRBD2	TRBV7-9	TRBJ2-3	NA	CASSLGLAGLTDTQYF	TGTGCCAGCAGCTTAGGACTAGCGGGGCTCACAGATACGCAGTATTTT
NA	TRBV7-9	TRBJ1-6	NA	CASSLAPNPGAPLHF	TGTGCCAGCAGCTTAGCGCCAAATCCAGGGGCACCCCTCCACTTT
NA	TRBV5-4	TRBJ1-2	NA	CASSTDTYGYTF	TGTGCCAGCAGCACCGACACCTATGGCTACACCTTC
NA	TRBV29-1	TRBJ2-3	NA	CSATAGRDTQYF	TGCAGCGCAACGGCAGGGAGGGATACGCAGTATTTT
NA	TRBV7-6	TRBJ1-5	NA	CASSASTGYNQPQHF	TGTGCCAGCAGCGCAAGTACAGGGTACAATCAGCCCCAGCATTTT
TRBD1	TRBV7-3	TRBJ1-5	NA	CASSLPGTGLNQPQHF	TGTGCCAGCAGCTTGCCCGGGACAGGGCTCAATCAGCCCCAGCATTTT
TRBD2	TRBV6-5	TRBJ2-3	NA	CASSRTSGRGDTQYF	TGTGCCAGCAGTCGGACTAGCGGGAGGGGAGATACGCAGTATTTT
TRBD2	TRBV4-1	TRBJ2-7	NA	CASSQRTSGNYEQYF	TGCGCCAGCAGCCAGCGGACTAGCGGGAACTACGAGCAGTACTTC
TRBD2	TRBV7-9	TRBJ2-2	NA	CASSLGLAGGHTGELFF	TGTGCCAGCAGCTTAGGACTAGCGGGAGGACACACCGGGGAGCTGTTTTTT
TRBD1	TRBV11-2	TRBJ1-1	NA	CASSSFKGAMNTEAFF	TGTGCCAGCAGCTCCTTTAAGGGGGCCATGAACACTGAAGCTTTCTTT
TRBD1	TRBV5-1	TRBJ1-2	NA	CASSIRQGEQGGYTF	TGCGCCAGCAGCATCAGACAGGGGGAACAGGGTGGCTACACCTTC
TRBD2	TRBV2	TRBJ2-5	NA	CASRGLAGSQETQYF	TGTGCCAGCAGGGGACTAGCGGGATCTCAAGAGACCCAGTACTTC
TRBD1	TRBV20-1	TRBJ1-1	once	CSASKPGQGALRTEAFF	TGCAGTGCTAGTAAGCCGGGACAGGGGGCGCTGAGAACTGAAGCTTTCTTT
NA	TRBV3-1/TRBV3-2	TRBJ2-1	NA	CASSQGVVLLHNEQFF	TGTGCCAGCAGCCAAGGAGTAGTACTTCTCCACAATGAGCAGTTCTTC
TRBD2	TRBV3-1/TRBV3-2	TRBJ2-1	NA	CASSQGGSPYNEQFF	TGTGCCAGCAGCCAAGGCGGGAGCCCCTACAATGAGCAGTTCTTC